The rows below give T cell receptor beta chains drawn from one sample of a study of blood T cell repertoires in COVID-19. Sequencing used immunoSEQ multiplex PCR; TCRdb keeps in-frame clones, though not all of them. The table lists 150,000 to 200,000 clones, 65% to 90% of them singletons. Sequenced: PBMCs or T cells enriched from blood (not recorded which). Source of these receptors: an older woman with acute COVID-19. CDR3s include the opening cysteine and the closing phenylalanine or tryptophan. The order of the fields is clone size, V gene, D gene, J gene, CDR3 protein, CDR3 DNA. D genes are given only for firm matches. Size values are once, few and many counts, or a class for expanded clones, and some rows have none.

.,TRBV7-9,.,TRBJ2-5,CASSLAGGPGETQYF,TGTGCCAGCAGCTTAGCGGGGGGGCCGGGAGAGACCCAGTACTTC
.,TRBV2,.,TRBJ2-5,CASRWGAETQYF,TGTGCCAGCAGGTGGGGAGCGGAGACCCAGTACTTC
.,TRBV5-1,.,TRBJ1-1,CASSAPPGRTEAFF,TGCGCCAGCAGCGCACCACCAGGGAGGACTGAAGCTTTCTTT
.,TRBV5-4,TRBD1,TRBJ2-7,CASSKRTTGTYEQYF,TGTGCCAGCAGCAAGAGAACGACAGGGACCTACGAGCAGTACTTC
.,TRBV19,.,TRBJ2-1,CASSKVAGLHNEQFF,TGTGCCAGTAGTAAGGTGGCAGGGCTACACAATGAGCAGTTCTTC
.,TRBV5-4,.,TRBJ1-4,CASSLGGTNEKLFF,TGTGCCAGCAGCTTGGGAGGAACTAATGAAAAACTGTTTTTT
.,TRBV4-1,.,TRBJ1-1,CASSQAAEMNTEAFF,TGCGCCAGCAGCCAAGCCGCGGAAATGAACACTGAAGCTTTCTTT
.,TRBV19,.,TRBJ2-2,CASSISPPTGELFF,TGTGCCAGTAGTATCTCCCCTCCCACTGGGGAGCTGTTTTTT
.,TRBV6-6,.,TRBJ1-3,CASGATGSHGNTIYF,TGTGCCAGCGGAGCTACAGGGTCCCACGGAAACACCATATATTTT
.,TRBV28,TRBD1,TRBJ1-4,CASRPGQGLLKGNEKLFF,TGTGCCAGCCGCCCGGGACAGGGTCTTTTGAAAGGGAATGAAAAACTGTTTTTT
.,TRBV3-1/TRBV3-2,.,TRBJ1-6,CASSQEPAPLHF,TGTGCCAGCAGCCAAGAGCCGGCACCCCTCCACTTT
.,TRBV28,.,TRBJ1-1,CASSLGQKAFF,TGTGCCAGCAGTTTGGGGCAGAAAGCTTTCTTT
.,TRBV10-1,.,TRBJ2-5,CASSLGGANEETQYF,TGCGCCAGCAGTTTGGGGGGGGCGAATGAAGAGACCCAGTACTTC
.,TRBV29-1,.,TRBJ2-1,CSFDGAELPSYNEQFF,TGCAGCTTTGATGGGGCGGAGCTCCCCTCCTACAATGAGCAGTTCTTC
.,TRBV27,.,TRBJ2-1,CASSFLGGEGVEQFF,TGTGCCAGCAGTTTTTTAGGAGGGGAGGGGGTTGAGCAGTTCTTC
.,TRBV28,TRBD1,TRBJ1-1,CASSLSPGGPTEAFF,TGTGCCAGCAGTTTATCGCCAGGGGGTCCCACTGAAGCTTTCTTT
.,TRBV5-1,.,TRBJ2-1,CASSLAVTGTNEQFF,TGCGCCAGCAGCTTGGCGGTAACAGGGACGAATGAGCAGTTCTTC
.,TRBV30,.,TRBJ1-6,CAWSGQFYNSPLHF,TGTGCCTGGAGTGGACAGTTCTATAATTCACCCCTCCACTTT
few,TRBV25-1,TRBD1,TRBJ2-7,CASIRDRAYEQYF,TGTGCCAGTATTAGGGACAGGGCCTACGAGCAGTACTTC
.,TRBV9,TRBD2,TRBJ2-2,CASSMRTSGSNTGELFF,TGTGCCAGCAGCATGAGGACTAGCGGGAGTAACACCGGGGAGCTGTTTTTT
.,TRBV3-1/TRBV3-2,TRBD2,TRBJ2-2,CASSQAGRDTGELFF,TGTGCCAGCAGCCAAGCCGGGAGGGATACCGGGGAGCTGTTTTTT
.,TRBV5-4,TRBD2,TRBJ2-3,CASRSFRGGVADTQYF,TGTGCCAGCAGGTCCTTTCGCGGGGGAGTAGCAGATACGCAGTATTTT
.,TRBV5-1,TRBD2,TRBJ2-2,CASSLGLAGATGELFF,TGCGCCAGCAGCTTGGGTCTAGCGGGGGCGACCGGGGAGCTGTTTTTT
.,TRBV11-2,TRBD2,TRBJ2-7,CASSLVLAGYEQYF,TGTGCCAGCAGCTTAGTTCTAGCGGGCTACGAGCAGTACTTC
.,TRBV4-3,TRBD1,TRBJ2-7,CASSQDFTGTGSYEQYF,TGCGCCAGCAGCCAAGATTTTACCGGGACAGGAAGCTACGAGCAGTACTTC
once,TRBV20-1,TRBD1,TRBJ2-5,CSASRTGGETQYF,TGCAGTGCTAGTCGGACAGGGGGAGAGACCCAGTACTTC
.,TRBV7-2,.,TRBJ1-1,CASSLAFMNTEAFF,TGTGCCAGCAGCTTAGCTTTTATGAACACTGAAGCTTTCTTT
.,TRBV13,TRBD1,TRBJ1-3,CASSSGGTAGNTIYF,TGTGCCAGCAGCTCAGGAGGGACAGCTGGAAACACCATATATTTT
.,TRBV19,.,TRBJ2-3,CASNDGGGTDTQYF,TGTGCCAGTAATGACGGGGGAGGCACAGATACGCAGTATTTT
.,TRBV7-2,.,TRBJ1-5,CASSLGGGRPQHF,TGTGCCAGCAGCTTAGGCGGGGGCCGGCCCCAGCATTTT
once,TRBV2,.,TRBJ2-5,CASSGGFGRETQYF,TGTGCCAGCAGTGGAGGTTTCGGAAGAGAGACCCAGTACTTC
.,TRBV18,.,TRBJ1-1,CASSGRGMNTEAFF,TGTGCCAGCTCAGGCCGGGGTATGAACACTGAAGCTTTCTTT
few,TRBV6-5,TRBD1,TRBJ1-4,CASRRQGGNEKLFF,TGTGCCAGCAGACGACAGGGTGGTAATGAAAAACTGTTTTTT
few,TRBV10-3,.,TRBJ1-1,CAISGTVNTEAFF,TGTGCCATCAGTGGGACAGTGAACACTGAAGCTTTCTTT
.,TRBV24-1,TRBD2,TRBJ2-1,CATSDLSGRGLNEQFF,TGTGCCACCAGTGATTTGAGCGGGAGAGGGTTGAATGAGCAGTTCTTC
.,TRBV27,.,TRBJ1-5,CASTPGGGHQPQHF,TGTGCCAGCACCCCCGGGGGGGGTCATCAGCCCCAGCATTTT
.,TRBV9,TRBD1,TRBJ1-6,CASSARQGLNDYNSPLHF,TGTGCCAGCAGCGCCCGACAGGGTCTGAATGACTATAATTCACCCCTCCACTTT
.,TRBV11-3,TRBD2,TRBJ2-5,CASSTRERQETQYF,TGTGCCAGCAGCACGCGGGAGCGCCAAGAGACCCAGTACTTC
once,TRBV7-8,.,TRBJ1-1,CASRREPGAFGTEAFF,TGTGCCAGCAGACGAGAACCAGGGGCTTTTGGGACTGAAGCTTTCTTT
.,TRBV6-4,TRBD1,TRBJ1-2,CASKGANYGYTF,TGTGCCAGCAAGGGGGCGAACTATGGCTACACCTTC
.,TRBV5-4,TRBD2,TRBJ2-3,CASSLGTSGISDTQYF,TGTGCCAGCAGCCTGGGGACTAGCGGGATTTCTGATACGCAGTATTTT
.,TRBV7-9,.,TRBJ1-1,CASSRGFTEAFF,TGTGCCAGCAGCAGAGGGTTCACTGAAGCTTTCTTT
.,TRBV4-2,.,TRBJ1-2,CASSLGGGNYGYTF,TGTGCCAGCAGCCTTGGGGGAGGGAACTATGGCTACACCTTC
.,TRBV21-1,.,TRBJ2-5,CASSPDGQICGTQYF,TGTGCCAGCAGCCCAGATGGGCAGATCTGTGGGACCCAGTACTTC
.,TRBV2,TRBD2,TRBJ2-2,CASRGLAPGELFF,TGTGCCAGCAGGGGACTAGCCCCCGGGGAGCTGTTTTTT
.,TRBV27,.,TRBJ2-3,CASSPSTDTQYF,TGTGCCAGCAGTCCCTCCACAGATACGCAGTATTTT
.,TRBV7-2,TRBD1,TRBJ1-1,CASSLAGGNTEAFF,TGTGCCAGCAGCTTGGCAGGGGGTAACACTGAAGCTTTCTTT
.,TRBV11-3,TRBD1,TRBJ2-2,CASSPDRGGTGELFF,TGTGCCAGCAGCCCTGACAGGGGTGGCACCGGGGAGCTGTTTTTT
.,TRBV6-4,TRBD1,TRBJ2-1,CASSWQGTGSIGEQFF,TGTGCCAGCAGTTGGCAGGGGACAGGGTCGATAGGTGAGCAGTTCTTC
.,TRBV2,.,TRBJ2-2,CARRLAGELFF,TGTGCCAGGCGGCTGGCCGGGGAGCTGTTTTTT
.,TRBV6-2/TRBV6-3,TRBD2,TRBJ2-6,CASSKRLAGNVLTF,TGTGCCAGCAGTAAAAGACTAGCGGGAAACGTCCTGACTTTC
.,TRBV19,TRBD1,TRBJ1-5,CASSATGGNQPQHF,TGTGCCAGTAGTGCTACAGGGGGCAATCAGCCCCAGCATTTT
.,TRBV6-1,.,TRBJ1-3,CASSESPGWGNTIYF,TGTGCCAGCAGTGAAAGCCCCGGGTGGGGAAACACCATATATTTT
.,TRBV3-1/TRBV3-2,TRBD2,TRBJ2-5,CASSQEGREKGQYF,TGTGCCAGCAGCCAAGAGGGGCGGGAGAAGGGCCAGTACTTC
few,TRBV7-9,TRBD1,TRBJ2-5,CASSLVQGQGFREETQYF,TGTGCCAGCAGCTTAGTGCAAGGACAGGGGTTTAGGGAAGAGACCCAGTACTTC
.,TRBV10-1,TRBD2,TRBJ2-1,CASSGPSGGANEQFF,TGCGCCAGCAGTGGGCCTAGCGGGGGGGCGAATGAGCAGTTCTTC
.,TRBV27,.,TRBJ1-2,CASRGMGLDGYTF,TGTGCCAGCCGCGGGATGGGGTTAGATGGCTACACCTTC
.,TRBV7-2,TRBD2,TRBJ2-1,CASSLATTSFGAYNEQFF,TGTGCCAGCAGCTTAGCGACGACTAGCTTTGGGGCCTACAATGAGCAGTTCTTC
.,TRBV5-1,TRBD2,TRBJ2-3,CASSLGTSGTDTQYF,TGCGCCAGCAGCTTGGGGACTAGCGGCACAGATACGCAGTATTTT